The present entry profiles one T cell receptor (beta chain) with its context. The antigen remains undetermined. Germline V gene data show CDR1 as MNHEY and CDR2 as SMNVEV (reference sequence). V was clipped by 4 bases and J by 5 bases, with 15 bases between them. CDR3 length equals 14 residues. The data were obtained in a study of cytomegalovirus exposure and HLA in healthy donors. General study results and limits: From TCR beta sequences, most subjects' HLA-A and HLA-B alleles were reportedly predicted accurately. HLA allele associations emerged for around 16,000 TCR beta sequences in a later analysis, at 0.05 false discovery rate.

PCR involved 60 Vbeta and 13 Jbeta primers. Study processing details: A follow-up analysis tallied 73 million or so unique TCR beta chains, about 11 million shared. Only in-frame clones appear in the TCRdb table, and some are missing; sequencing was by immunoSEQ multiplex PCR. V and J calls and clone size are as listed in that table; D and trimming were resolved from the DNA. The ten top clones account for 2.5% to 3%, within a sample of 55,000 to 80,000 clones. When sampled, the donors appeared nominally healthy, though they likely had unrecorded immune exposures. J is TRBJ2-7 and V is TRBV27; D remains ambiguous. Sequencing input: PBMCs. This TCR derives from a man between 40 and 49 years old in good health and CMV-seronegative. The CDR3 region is CASSSRSIDDEQYF. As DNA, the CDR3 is TGTGCCAGCAGTTCTCGGAGTATTGACGACGAGCAGTACTTC.